What follows are 11 T cell receptor beta chains derived from one specimen sequenced in a study of CD8+CD57+ T cells in acquired aplastic anemia. Profiling that covered TCR beta VDJ and CDR3 relied on genomic DNA as its template. From the reads, TCRdb called clonotypes with MiXCR, one entry per CDR3 protein. The table shows about 190,000 distinct CDR3 sequences, with approximately 49% occurring only once. Sequenced input: sorted CD4+, CD8+, or CD8+CD57+ T cells (not recorded which) from PBMCs. These receptors all come from a human donor in good health, serving as a control.

Of note for this clonotype: Given the absence of the conserved phenylalanine or tryptophan at the CDR3 end, a read error is likely. It is unclear where the CDR3 begins or ends on the DNA, so no DNA is shown, and the CDR3 is as TCRdb lists it. The V call is TRBV14, the J call TRBJ1-1. A total of 9 residues make up the CDR3, ends included. Germline V CDR1 and CDR2: SGHDN, FVKESK. The CDR3 sequence: CASSQPAAG.

The J gene is TRBJ1-2, the V gene TRBV29-1; D ambiguous. V was pared by 8 bases and J by 3 bases, with 10 bases between. Per germline, CDR1 SQVTM and CDR2 ANQGSEA. This CDR3 is 11 amino acids long. The CDR3 reads CSFGQDYGYTF. In DNA, the CDR3 is TGCAGCTTCGGGCAGGACTATGGCTACACCTTC.

This clonotype was recorded many times. This rearrangement joins TRBV12-3 or TRBV12-4 to TRBJ2-2, with 9 bases lining up with TRBD1. J gave up 6 bases and V 3 bases, and 8 bases lay outside the gene matches. This CDR3 is built from 16 residues. The DNA for the CDR3 is TGTGCCAGCAGTTTCGGGACAGGGACCTTGTCCGGGGAGCTGTTTTTT. This sequence encodes CASSFGTGTLSGELFF.

The CDR3 spells CASTRGLRDYGYTF. Written as DNA, the CDR3 is TGTGCCAGCACCCGCGGGCTCAGAGACTATGGCTACACCTTC. This chain joins TRBV7-9 and TRBJ1-2; D uncertain. The germline V and J ends were trimmed by 7 bases and 3 bases, with 15 bases remaining between them. The CDR3 extends over 14 amino acids. Germline V lookup: CDR1 SEHNR, CDR2 FQNEAQ (reference sequence).

This clonotype was seen at least ten times. One end of the junction is discordant with germline, which a read error may explain. The chain has TRBV7-8 and TRBJ2-1, with TRBD2 matching over 8 bases. The CDR3 is made up of 22 amino acids. Germline CDR1 SGHVS, CDR2 FQNEAQ. The CDR3 here is CASSLADRLSYFRPGGHDEQFF. CDR3 DNA sequence: TGTGCCAGCAGCCTAGCCGACCGACTGAGCTACTTCCGGCCGGGGGGGCATGATGAGCAGTTCTTC.

This clonotype was counted a few times. The chain is built from TRBV29-1 and TRBJ1-1; D not certain. The CDR3 covers 11 residues. V lost 3 bases, J lost 8 bases, and 10 bases lay in between. CDR1 and CDR2 from the germline V gene are SQVTM and ANQGSEA. CDR3 sequence reads: CSVDGRYEAFF. The DNA of the CDR3 is TGCAGCGTTGACGGACGCTACGAAGCTTTCTTT.

The chain carries TRBV7-6 and TRBJ2-7; tentatively, D is TRBD1 (6 bases). Trimming shortened V by 5 bases and J by 3 bases, and 11 bases separated the two germline ends. CDR3 length: 13 amino acids. The germline V gene encodes CDR1 SGHVS and CDR2 FNYEAQ. The CDR3 DNA sequence: TGTGCCAGCAGCGCCATAGGGGGCTACGAGCAGTACTTC. Protein: CASSAIGGYEQYF.

This clonotype has just one count. This chain uses TRBV7-2 with TRBJ2-7; 7 bases line up with TRBD1. Germline CDR1 and CDR2: SGHTA and FQGNSA. J gave up 0 bases and V 6 bases, and 11 bases lay outside the gene matches. The length of the CDR3 is 16 residues. CDR3 sequence reads: CASSFSTGDHSYEQYF. The DNA for the CDR3 is TGTGCCAGCAGTTTCTCAACAGGGGACCACTCCTACGAGCAGTACTTC.

This clonotype was observed at least ten times. The chain links TRBV6-6 to TRBJ2-3, with D uncertain. Trimming cost V 0 bases and J 6 bases, with 10 bases left between them. Germline CDR1 MNHNY, CDR2 SVGAGI (reference sequence). The CDR3 consists of 14 residues. The CDR3, as DNA: TGTGCCAGCAGTTACTCGAGGCAGGTGGATACGCAGTATTTT. Translation: CASSYSRQVDTQYF.

J is TRBJ2-5 and V is TRBV20-1; D possibly corresponds to TRBD1 (5 bases). The length of the CDR3 is 12 residues. The germline V gene encodes CDR1 DFQATT and CDR2 SNEGSKA (reference sequence). V was shortened by 4 bases and J by 5 bases, with 11 bases between the two germline ends. CDR3 in amino acids: CSANRQSETQYF. As DNA, the CDR3 is TGCAGTGCTAACCGACAGTCCGAGACCCAGTACTTC.

This clonotype has a count of ten or more. The chain is built from TRBV25-1 and TRBJ1-5, with TRBD1 as a possible D gene (6 bases). The ends were cut back, 4 bases at V and 4 bases at J, with 8 bases in the middle. Germline lookup yields CDR1 MGHDK and CDR2 SYGVNS. CDR3 length equals 13 residues. The CDR3 nucleotides are TGTGCCAGCAGTGGGCAGGGGAATCAGCCCCAGCATTTT. Amino acids: CASSGQGNQPQHF.